A single sample gave rise to the 8 T cell receptor beta chains below, sequenced in a study of shared clonotypes between healthy human individuals. Assay used: immunoSEQ multiplex PCR; TCRdb lists only in-frame clones, some missing. Of 1.6 million or so clones detected, roughly 97% appear once; the ten largest clones hold over 1%. Sequenced: naive CD4+ T cells sorted from blood. This sample's subset: CD45RA+ positively selected. These TCRs come from a man aged 25-45 years in good health.

This rearrangement joins TRBV18 to TRBJ1-5, with 7 bases identical to TRBD1. The V gene's germline CDR1 is KGHSH and CDR2 LQKENI. The V gene end was trimmed by 2 bases and the J gene end by 7 bases; junction bases not matched to a gene: 8. CDR3 length: 15 residues. The CDR3 DNA sequence: TGTGCCAGCTCACCATATGGGACAGTAAGACAGCCCCAGCATTTT. Its translation is CASSPYGTVRQPQHF.

CDR3 sequence reads: CASGAGGPGTQYF. The CDR3 DNA is TGTGCCAGCGGAGCGGGAGGGCCGGGTACGCAGTATTTT. The chain recombines TRBV6-1 with TRBJ2-3; TRBD2 matches 10 bases. The germline gives CDR1 MNHNS, CDR2 SASEGT. Trimming removed 8 bases from V and 8 bases from J; junction bases left unmatched: 7. The CDR3 has 13 residues.

The chain has TRBV7-2 and TRBJ2-7, with TRBD1 matching over 7 bases. V shed 5 bases, J shed 3 bases, and the junction held 10 bases outside the gene matches. This CDR3 is built from 15 residues. The germline V gene has CDR1 SGHTA and CDR2 FQGNSA. This CDR3 reads CASSPRWGQYYEQYF. In nucleotides, the CDR3 is TGTGCCAGCAGCCCGCGTTGGGGACAGTACTACGAGCAGTACTTC.

This rearrangement joins TRBV4-2 to TRBJ2-7; 12 bases are a match to TRBD2. The CDR3 totals 17 residues. After removal of 4 bases from V and 1 base from J, the junction contained 8 bases not matched to a gene. CDR1 is LGHNA and CDR2 is YNFKEQ in the germline V gene. CDR3 DNA sequence: TGTGCCAGCAGCCGCGGACTAGCGGGGCCCTTTTCCTACGAGCAGTACTTC. Amino acids: CASSRGLAGPFSYEQYF.

The V and J genes are TRBV6-1 and TRBJ1-1; D gene uncertain. Germline V lookup: CDR1 MNHNS, CDR2 SASEGT. The CDR3 is 14 residues long. V was pared by 2 bases and J by 1 base, with 8 bases between. CDR3 in DNA: TGTGCCAGCAGTGAATACCCAAAGAACACTGAAGCTTTCTTT. Translation gives CASSEYPKNTEAFF.

The chain joins TRBV5-1 to TRBJ2-1, with D possibly being TRBD1 or TRBD2 (5 bases each). CDR3 size: 14 residues. The germline V gene has CDR1 SGHRS and CDR2 YFSETQ. V lost 2 bases and J lost 5, with 11 bases in between. The chain's CDR3 is CASSFRDRHNEQFF. The DNA of the CDR3 is TGCGCCAGCAGCTTCCGGGACCGCCACAATGAGCAGTTCTTC.

The chain links TRBV4-1 to TRBJ2-3; D gene unclear. CDR1 MGHRA and CDR2 YSYEKL come from the germline V gene. With 2 bases removed from V and 3 bases from J, the gap between germline ends came to 9 bases. This CDR3 region has 14 residues. CDR3 residues: CASSQTTVTDTQYF. The CDR3 DNA reads as TGCGCCAGCAGCCAAACTACCGTAACAGATACGCAGTATTTT.

The gene calls are TRBV5-1 and TRBJ2-2, with TRBD1 matching over 8 bases. The CDR3 loop spans 15 amino acids. Germline CDR1 SGHRS, CDR2 YFSETQ. J lost 1 base, V lost 5 bases, and 4 bases had no gene match. Here the CDR3 DNA reads TGCGCCAGCAGGGGGGGACAGGTGAACACCGGGGAGCTGTTTTTT. This encodes CASRGGQVNTGELFF.